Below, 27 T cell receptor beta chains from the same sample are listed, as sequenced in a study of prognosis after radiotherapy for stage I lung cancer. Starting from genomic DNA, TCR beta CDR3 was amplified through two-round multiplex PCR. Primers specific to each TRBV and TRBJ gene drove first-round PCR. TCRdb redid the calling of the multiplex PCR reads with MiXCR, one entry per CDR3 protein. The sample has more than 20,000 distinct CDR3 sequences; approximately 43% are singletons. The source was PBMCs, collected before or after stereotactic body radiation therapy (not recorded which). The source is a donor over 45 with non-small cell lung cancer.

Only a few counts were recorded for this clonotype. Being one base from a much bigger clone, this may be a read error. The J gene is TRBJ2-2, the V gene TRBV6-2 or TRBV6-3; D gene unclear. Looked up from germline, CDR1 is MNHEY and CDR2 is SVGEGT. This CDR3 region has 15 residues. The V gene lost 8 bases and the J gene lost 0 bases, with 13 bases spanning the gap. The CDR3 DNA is TGTGCCAGCGCCCTAGTGGCAGCGAACACCGGGGAGCTGTTTTTT. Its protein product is CASALVAANTGELFF.

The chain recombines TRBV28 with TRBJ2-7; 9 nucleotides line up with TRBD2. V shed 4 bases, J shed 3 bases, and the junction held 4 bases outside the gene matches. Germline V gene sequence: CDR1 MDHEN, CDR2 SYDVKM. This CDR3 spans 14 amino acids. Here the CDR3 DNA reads TGTGCCAGCAGTTGGACTAGCGTGAACTACGAGCAGTACTTC. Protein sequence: CASSWTSVNYEQYF. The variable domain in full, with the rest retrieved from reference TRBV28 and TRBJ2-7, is DVKVTQSSRYLVKRTGEKVFLECVQDMDHENMFWYRQDPGLGLRLIYFSYDVKMKEKGDIPEGYSVSREKKERFSLILESASTNQTSMYLCASSWTSVNYEQYFGPGTRLTVT.

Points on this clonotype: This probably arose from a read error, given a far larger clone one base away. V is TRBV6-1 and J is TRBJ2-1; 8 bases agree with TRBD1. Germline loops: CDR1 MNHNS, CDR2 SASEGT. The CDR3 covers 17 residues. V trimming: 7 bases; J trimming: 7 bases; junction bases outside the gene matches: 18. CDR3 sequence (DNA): TGTGCCAGCATCTACCCGCGACTTCCGGGACAGGCGAATGAGCAGTTCTTC. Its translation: CASIYPRLPGQANEQFF.

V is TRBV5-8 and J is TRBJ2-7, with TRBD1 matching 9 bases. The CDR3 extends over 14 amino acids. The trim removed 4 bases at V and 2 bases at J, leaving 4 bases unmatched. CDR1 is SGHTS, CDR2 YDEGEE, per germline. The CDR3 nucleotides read TGTGCCAGCAGCCCAGGGACAGGGCCCTACGAGCAGTACTTC. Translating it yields CASSPGTGPYEQYF.

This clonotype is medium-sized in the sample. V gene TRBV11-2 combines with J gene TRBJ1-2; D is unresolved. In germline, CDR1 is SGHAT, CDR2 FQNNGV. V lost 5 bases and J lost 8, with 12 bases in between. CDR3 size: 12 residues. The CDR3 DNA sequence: TGTGCCAGCAGCCCCGCCTTGGGGGGCTACACCTTC. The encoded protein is CASSPALGGYTF.

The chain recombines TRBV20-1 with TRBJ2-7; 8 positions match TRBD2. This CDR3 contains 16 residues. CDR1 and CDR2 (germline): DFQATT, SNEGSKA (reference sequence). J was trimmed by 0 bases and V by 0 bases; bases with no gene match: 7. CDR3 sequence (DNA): TGCAGTGCTAGAGATCTTGGTAGCGGGGACTCCTACGAGCAGTACTTC. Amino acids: CSARDLGSGDSYEQYF.

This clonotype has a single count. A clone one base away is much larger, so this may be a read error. CDR3 residues: CASSYARGPTKNIQYF. The CDR3 nucleotides read TGTGCCAGCAGTTACGCGAGGGGGCCGACCAAAAACATTCAGTACTTC. This chain connects TRBV6-9 to TRBJ2-4, with 7 bases matching TRBD1. The CDR3 runs to 16 residues. V lost 3 bases, J lost 2 bases, and 7 bases stayed unmatched. In germline, CDR1 is MNHGY, CDR2 SVAAGI.

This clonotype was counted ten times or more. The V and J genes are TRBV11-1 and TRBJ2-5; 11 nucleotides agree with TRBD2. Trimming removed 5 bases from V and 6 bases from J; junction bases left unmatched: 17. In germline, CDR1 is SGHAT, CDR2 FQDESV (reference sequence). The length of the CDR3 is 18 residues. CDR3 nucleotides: TGTGCCAGCAGCCCCCCCCGCGGGACTAGCGGTTGGGGGAAGACCCAGTACTTC. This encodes CASSPPRGTSGWGKTQYF. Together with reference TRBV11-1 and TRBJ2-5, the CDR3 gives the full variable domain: EAEVAQSPRYKITEKSQAVAFWCDPISGHATLYWYRQILGQGPELLVQFQDESVVDDSQLPKDRFSAERLKGVDSTLKIQPAELGDSAMYLCASSPPRGTSGWGKTQYFGPGTRLLVL.

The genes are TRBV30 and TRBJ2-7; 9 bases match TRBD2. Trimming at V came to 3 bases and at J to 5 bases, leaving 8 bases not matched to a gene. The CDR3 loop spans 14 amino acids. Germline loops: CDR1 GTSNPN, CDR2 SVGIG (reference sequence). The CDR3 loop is CAWRRLAGDNEQYF. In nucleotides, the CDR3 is TGTGCCTGGAGGCGATTAGCGGGAGATAACGAGCAGTACTTC. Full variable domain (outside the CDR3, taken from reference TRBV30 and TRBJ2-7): SQTIHQWPATLVQPVGSPLSLECTVEGTSNPNLYWYRQAAGRGLQLLFYSVGIGQISSEVPQNLSASRPQDRQFILSSKKLLLSDSGFYLCAWRRLAGDNEQYFGPGTRLTVT.

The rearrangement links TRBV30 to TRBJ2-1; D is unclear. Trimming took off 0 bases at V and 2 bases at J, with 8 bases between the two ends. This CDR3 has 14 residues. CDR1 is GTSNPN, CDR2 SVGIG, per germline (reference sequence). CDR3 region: CAWSVGSAYNEQFF. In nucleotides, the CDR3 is TGTGCCTGGAGTGTCGGGTCTGCCTACAATGAGCAGTTCTTC.

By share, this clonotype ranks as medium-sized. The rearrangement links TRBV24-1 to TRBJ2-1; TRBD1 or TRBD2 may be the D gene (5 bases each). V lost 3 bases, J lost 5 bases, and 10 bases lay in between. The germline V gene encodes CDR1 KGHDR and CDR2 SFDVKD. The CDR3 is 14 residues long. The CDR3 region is CATSDPGRNNEQFF. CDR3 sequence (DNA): TGTGCCACCAGTGATCCGGGGCGGAACAATGAGCAGTTCTTC.

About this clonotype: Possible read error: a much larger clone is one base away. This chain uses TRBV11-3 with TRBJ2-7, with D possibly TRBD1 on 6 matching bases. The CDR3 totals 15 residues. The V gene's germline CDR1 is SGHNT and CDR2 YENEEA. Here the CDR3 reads CASSLGGDNSYDQYF. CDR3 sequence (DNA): TGTGCCAGCAGCTTAGGTGGGGACAACTCCTACGATCAGTACTTC.

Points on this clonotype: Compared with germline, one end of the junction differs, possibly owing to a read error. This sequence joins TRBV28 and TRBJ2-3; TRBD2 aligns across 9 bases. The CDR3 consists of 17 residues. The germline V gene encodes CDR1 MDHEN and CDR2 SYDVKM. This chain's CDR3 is CASTPGGLARSTGTQYF. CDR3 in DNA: TGTGCCAGCACCCCGGGGGGACTAGCTCGTAGCACAGGTACGCAGTATTTT. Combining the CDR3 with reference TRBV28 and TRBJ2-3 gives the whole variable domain DVKVTQSSRYLVKRTGEKVFLECVQDMDHENMFWYRQDPGLGLRLIYFSYDVKMKEKGDIPEGYSVSREKKERFSLILESASTNQTSMYLCASTPGGLARSTGTQYFGPGTRLTVL.

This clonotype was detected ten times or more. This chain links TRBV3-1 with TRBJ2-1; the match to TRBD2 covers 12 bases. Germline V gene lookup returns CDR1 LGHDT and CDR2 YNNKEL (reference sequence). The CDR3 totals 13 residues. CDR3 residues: CGTGTSGFDEQFF. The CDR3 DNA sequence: TGTGGGACCGGGACTAGCGGGTTCGATGAGCAGTTCTTC.

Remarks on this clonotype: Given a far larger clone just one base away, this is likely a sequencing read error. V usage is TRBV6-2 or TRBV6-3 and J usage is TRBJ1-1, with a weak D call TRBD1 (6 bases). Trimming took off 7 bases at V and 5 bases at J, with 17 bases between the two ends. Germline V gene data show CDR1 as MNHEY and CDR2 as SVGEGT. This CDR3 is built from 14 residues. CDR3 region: CASISHGQTTEAFF. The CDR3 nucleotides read TGTGCCAGCATTTCACACGGACAGACAACTGAAGCTTTCTTT.

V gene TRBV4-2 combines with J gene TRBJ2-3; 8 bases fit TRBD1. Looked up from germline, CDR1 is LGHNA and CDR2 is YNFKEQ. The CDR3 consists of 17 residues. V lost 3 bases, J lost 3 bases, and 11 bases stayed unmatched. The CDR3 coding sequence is TGTGCCAGCAGCCACCTCGACGGGCAGGGGGCAACAGATACGCAGTATTTT. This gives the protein CASSHLDGQGATDTQYF.

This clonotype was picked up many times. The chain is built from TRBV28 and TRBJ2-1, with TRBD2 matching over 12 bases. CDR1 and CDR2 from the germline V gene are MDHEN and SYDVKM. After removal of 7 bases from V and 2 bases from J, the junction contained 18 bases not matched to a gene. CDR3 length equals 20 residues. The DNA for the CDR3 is TGTGCCAGCAAGATAGGGGCCCCTGCTAGCGGGAGGGCGCCCTACAATGAGCAGTTCTTC. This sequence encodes CASKIGAPASGRAPYNEQFF. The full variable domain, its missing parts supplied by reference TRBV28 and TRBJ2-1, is DVKVTQSSRYLVKRTGEKVFLECVQDMDHENMFWYRQDPGLGLRLIYFSYDVKMKEKGDIPEGYSVSREKKERFSLILESASTNQTSMYLCASKIGAPASGRAPYNEQFFGPGTRLTVL.

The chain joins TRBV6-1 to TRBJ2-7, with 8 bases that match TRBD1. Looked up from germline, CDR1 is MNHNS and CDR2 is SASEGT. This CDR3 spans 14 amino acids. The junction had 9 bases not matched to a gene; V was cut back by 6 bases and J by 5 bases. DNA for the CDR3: TGTGCCAGCAGCCGTCGAGCAGGGGGCGACGAGCAGTACTTC. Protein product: CASSRRAGGDEQYF.

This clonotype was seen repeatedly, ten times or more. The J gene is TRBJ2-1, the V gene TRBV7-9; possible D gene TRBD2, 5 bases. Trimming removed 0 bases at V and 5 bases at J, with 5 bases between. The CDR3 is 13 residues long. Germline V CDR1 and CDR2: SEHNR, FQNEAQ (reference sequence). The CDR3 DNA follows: TGTGCCAGCAGCTTAGCCGGGGACAATGAGCAGTTCTTC. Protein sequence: CASSLAGDNEQFF.

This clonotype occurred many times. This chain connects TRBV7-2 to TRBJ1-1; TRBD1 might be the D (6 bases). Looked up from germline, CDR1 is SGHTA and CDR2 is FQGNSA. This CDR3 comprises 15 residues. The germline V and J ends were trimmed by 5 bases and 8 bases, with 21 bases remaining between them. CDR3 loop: CASSPIGRGSPEAFF. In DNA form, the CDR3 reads TGTGCCAGCAGCCCAATTGGCAGGGGTAGCCCCGAAGCTTTCTTT.

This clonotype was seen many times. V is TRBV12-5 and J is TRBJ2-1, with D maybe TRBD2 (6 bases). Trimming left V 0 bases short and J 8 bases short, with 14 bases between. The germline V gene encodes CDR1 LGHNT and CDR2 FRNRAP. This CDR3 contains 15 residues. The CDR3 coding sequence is TGTGCTAGTGGTTTGGTACGTCGGGAGTTCCATGAGCAGTTCTTC. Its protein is CASGLVRREFHEQFF.

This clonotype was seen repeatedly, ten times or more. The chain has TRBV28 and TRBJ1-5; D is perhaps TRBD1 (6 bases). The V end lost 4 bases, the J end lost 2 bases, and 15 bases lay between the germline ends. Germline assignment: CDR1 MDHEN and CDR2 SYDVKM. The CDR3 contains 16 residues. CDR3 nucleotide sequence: TGTGCCAGCAGTTCCCTACAGGGTCGGGGCAATCAGCCCCAGCATTTT. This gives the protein CASSSLQGRGNQPQHF.

CDR3 loop: CASSLARWRSNEQYF. The CDR3 DNA is TGTGCCAGCAGCTTAGCTCGCTGGAGATCCAACGAGCAGTACTTC. The genes are TRBV7-2 and TRBJ2-7; D not resolved. This CDR3 is built from 15 residues. The germline V and J ends were trimmed by 0 bases and 5 bases, with 14 bases remaining between them. Germline V gene data show CDR1 as SGHTA and CDR2 as FQGNSA.

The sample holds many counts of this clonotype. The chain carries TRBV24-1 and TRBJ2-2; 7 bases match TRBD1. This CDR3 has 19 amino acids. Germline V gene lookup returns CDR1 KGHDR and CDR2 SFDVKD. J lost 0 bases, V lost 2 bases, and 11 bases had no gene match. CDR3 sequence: CATSDSSDRTDPNTGELFF. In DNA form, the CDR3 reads TGTGCCACCAGTGATTCGTCGGACAGGACGGATCCGAACACCGGGGAGCTGTTTTTT.

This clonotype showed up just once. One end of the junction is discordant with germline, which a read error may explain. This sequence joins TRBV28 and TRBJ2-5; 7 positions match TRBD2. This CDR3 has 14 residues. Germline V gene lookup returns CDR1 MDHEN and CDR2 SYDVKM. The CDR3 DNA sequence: TGTGCCAGCAGTCCTAGCGGTGTCGGGGAGACCCATTACTTC. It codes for CASSPSGVGETHYF. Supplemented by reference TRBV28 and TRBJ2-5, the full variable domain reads DVKVTQSSRYLVKRTGEKVFLECVQDMDHENMFWYRQDPGLGLRLIYFSYDVKMKEKGDIPEGYSVSREKKERFSLILESASTNQTSMYLCASSPSGVGETHYFGPGTRLLVL.

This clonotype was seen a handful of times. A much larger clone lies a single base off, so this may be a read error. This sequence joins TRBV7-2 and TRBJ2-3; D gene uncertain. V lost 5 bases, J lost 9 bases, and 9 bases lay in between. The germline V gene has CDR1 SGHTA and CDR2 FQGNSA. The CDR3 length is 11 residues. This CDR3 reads CASSPSYTQYF. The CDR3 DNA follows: TGTGCCAGCAGCCCCAGCTACACGCAGTATTTT.

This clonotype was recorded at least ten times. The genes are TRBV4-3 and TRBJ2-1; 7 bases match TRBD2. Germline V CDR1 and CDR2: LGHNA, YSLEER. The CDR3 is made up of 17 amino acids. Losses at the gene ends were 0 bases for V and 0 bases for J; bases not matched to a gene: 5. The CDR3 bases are TGCGCCAGCAGCCAAGATCTCGGGAGGTTCTCCTACAATGAGCAGTTCTTC. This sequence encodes CASSQDLGRFSYNEQFF.